This T cell receptor (beta chain) was recorded in a study of blood T cells in healthy people across ages. Study results and caveats: Observed TCR beta diversity per million T cells went down as age went up. This fall followed a roughly linear course with age.

V gave up 3 bases and J gave up 6 bases, with 7 bases separating them. CDR1 is SGHDT, CDR2 YYEEEE, per germline. The CDR3 contains 13 residues. This clonotype appeared a few times. The antigen remains undetermined. The use of a sample-barcoded 5' primer and a J-beta primer mix characterized a second PCR of roughly 6 to 11 cycles. The template-switch adaptor, which had 12 random nucleotides, put a tag on each cDNA molecule. At least 2.5 million CDR3-containing paired-end reads were obtained per sample. TCRdb reprocessed the 5' RACE reads via MiXCR and lists one record per CDR3 protein. Counted here are about 570,000 distinct CDR3 sequences, about 27% occurring once; the ten biggest clones make up 3% to 4%. This sample also belongs to another study, concerning T cells of mothers and their children. That work states: For unrelated pairs as for related ones, thymic selection shapes TCR recombination output similarly.

The receptor comes from a boy aged 2 to 10 in good health. This chain joins TRBV5-6 and TRBJ1-6, with D unclear. Input material: blood. The CDR3 bases are TGTGCCAGCAGCTGGGGAACTAATTCACCCCTCCACTTT. This codes for CASSWGTNSPLHF. Looking up the rest from reference TRBV5-6 and TRBJ1-6 gives the full variable domain: DAGVTQSPTHLIKTRGQQVTLRCSPKSGHDTVSWYQQALGQGPQFIFQYYEEEERQRGNFPDRFSGHQFPNYSSELNVNALLLGDSALYLCASSWGTNSPLHFGNGTRLTVT.